The T cell receptor (beta chain) described here comes from a study of T cells after yellow fever vaccination. Overall study: Fractions low in cell number were prepared with SMART-Seq v4 Ultra Low Input. Study-level findings and limits: Though weaker, the secondary response peaked faster, on day 5 versus 15. Re-detected after boosting: most primary clones, 96% of CD4 and around 86% of CD8. It was a small share of clonotypes that appeared in both CD4 and CD8 compartments.

TCRdb re-called the 5' RACE reads through MiXCR, storing one row per CDR3 protein. The table has 150,000 to 200,000 distinct CDR3 sequences, roughly 9.6% seen once. The CDR3 is 13 residues long. V dropped 3 bases and J dropped 10 bases, with 13 bases sitting between them. The germline CDR1 and CDR2 sequences are SGHTA and FQGNSA. With regard to this clonotype: Its antigen is not identified.

The source was CD8+ T cells sorted from PBMCs, collected 15 days after the yellow fever booster vaccination. The gene calls are TRBV7-2 and TRBJ2-1; D tentatively reads TRBD1 or TRBD2 (5 bases each). This receptor was obtained from a man younger than 35 who received the YFV17D yellow fever vaccine. DNA for the CDR3: TGTGCCAGCAGCTTCGGCTGGGGGACCGAGCAGTTCTTC. Encoded protein: CASSFGWGTEQFF.